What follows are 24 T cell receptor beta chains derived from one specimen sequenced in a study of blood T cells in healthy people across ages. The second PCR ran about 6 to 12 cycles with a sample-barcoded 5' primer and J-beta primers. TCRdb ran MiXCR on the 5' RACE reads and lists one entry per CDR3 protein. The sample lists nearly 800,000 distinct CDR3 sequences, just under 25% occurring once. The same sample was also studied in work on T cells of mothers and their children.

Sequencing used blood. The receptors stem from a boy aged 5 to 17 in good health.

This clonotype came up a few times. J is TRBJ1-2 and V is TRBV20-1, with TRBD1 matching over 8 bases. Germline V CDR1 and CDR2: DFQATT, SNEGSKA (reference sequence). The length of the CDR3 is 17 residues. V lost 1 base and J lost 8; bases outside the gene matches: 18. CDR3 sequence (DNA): TGCAGTGCTAGAGTGGGTTGGGCGTTATCGACAGGGGACGGCTACACCTTC. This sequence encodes CSARVGWALSTGDGYTF.

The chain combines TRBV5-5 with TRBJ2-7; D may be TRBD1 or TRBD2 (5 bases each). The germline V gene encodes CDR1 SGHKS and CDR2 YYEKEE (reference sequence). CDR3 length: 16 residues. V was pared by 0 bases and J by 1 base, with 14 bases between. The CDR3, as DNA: TGTGCCAGCAGCTTGGCCTCCGGGACGGGGTCCTACGAGCAGTACTTC. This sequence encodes CASSLASGTGSYEQYF.

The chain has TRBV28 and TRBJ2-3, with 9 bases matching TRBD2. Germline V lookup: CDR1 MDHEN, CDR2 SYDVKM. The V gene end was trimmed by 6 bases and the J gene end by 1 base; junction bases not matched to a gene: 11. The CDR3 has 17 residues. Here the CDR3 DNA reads TGTGCCAGCAGGTTAGCGGGAGTGGGAAAAGGCACAGATACGCAGTATTTT. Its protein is CASRLAGVGKGTDTQYF. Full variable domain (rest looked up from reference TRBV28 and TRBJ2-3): DVKVTQSSRYLVKRTGEKVFLECVQDMDHENMFWYRQDPGLGLRLIYFSYDVKMKEKGDIPEGYSVSREKKERFSLILESASTNQTSMYLCASRLAGVGKGTDTQYFGPGTRLTVL.

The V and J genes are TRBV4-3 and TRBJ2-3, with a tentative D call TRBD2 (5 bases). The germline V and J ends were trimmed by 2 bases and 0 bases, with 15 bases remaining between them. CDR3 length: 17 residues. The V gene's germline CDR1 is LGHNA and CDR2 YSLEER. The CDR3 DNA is TGCGCCAGCAGCCAAACCCGACGGGGATCGAGCACAGATACGCAGTATTTT. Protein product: CASSQTRRGSSTDTQYF.

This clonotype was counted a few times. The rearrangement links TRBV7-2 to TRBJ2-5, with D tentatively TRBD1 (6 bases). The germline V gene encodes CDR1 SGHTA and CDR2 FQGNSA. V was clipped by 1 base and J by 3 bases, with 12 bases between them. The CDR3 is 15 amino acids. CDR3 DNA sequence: TGTGCCAGCAGCTTAGTGGCCAGGGGAGAAGAGACCCAGTACTTC. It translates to CASSLVARGEETQYF.

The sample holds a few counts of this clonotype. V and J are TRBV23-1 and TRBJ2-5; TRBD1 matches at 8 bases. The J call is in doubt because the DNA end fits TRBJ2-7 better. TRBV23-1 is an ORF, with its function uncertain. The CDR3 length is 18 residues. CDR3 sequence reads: CASSQSIAGQGPYYEQYF. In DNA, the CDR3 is TGCGCCAGCAGTCAATCGATAGCCGGACAGGGACCGTACTACGAGCAGTACTTC.

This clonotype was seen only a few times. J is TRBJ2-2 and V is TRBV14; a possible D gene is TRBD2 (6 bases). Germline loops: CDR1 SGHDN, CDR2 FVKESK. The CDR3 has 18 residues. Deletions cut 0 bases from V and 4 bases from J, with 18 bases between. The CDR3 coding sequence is TGTGCCAGCAGCCAAGAACACAAAAATCTAGCGCGCACCGGGGAGCTGTTTTTT. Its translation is CASSQEHKNLARTGELFF. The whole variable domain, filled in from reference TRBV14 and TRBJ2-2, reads EAGVTQFPSHSVIEKGQTVTLRCDPISGHDNLYWYRRVMGKEIKFLLHFVKESKQDESGMPNNRFLAERTGGTYSTLKVQPAELEDSGVYFCASSQEHKNLARTGELFFGEGSRLTVL.

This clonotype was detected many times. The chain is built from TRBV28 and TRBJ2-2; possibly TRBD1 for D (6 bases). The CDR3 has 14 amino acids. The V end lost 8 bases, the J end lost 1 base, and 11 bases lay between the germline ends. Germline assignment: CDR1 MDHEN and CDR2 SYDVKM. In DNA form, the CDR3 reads TGTGCCAGCTCCCGGACAGTGAACACCGGGGAGCTGTTTTTT. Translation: CASSRTVNTGELFF.

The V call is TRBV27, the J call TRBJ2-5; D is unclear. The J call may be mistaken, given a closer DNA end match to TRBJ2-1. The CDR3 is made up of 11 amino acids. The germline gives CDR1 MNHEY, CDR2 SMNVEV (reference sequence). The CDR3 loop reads CASSSLFEQFF. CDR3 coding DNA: TGTGCCAGCAGTTCCCTTTTTGAGCAGTTCTTC.

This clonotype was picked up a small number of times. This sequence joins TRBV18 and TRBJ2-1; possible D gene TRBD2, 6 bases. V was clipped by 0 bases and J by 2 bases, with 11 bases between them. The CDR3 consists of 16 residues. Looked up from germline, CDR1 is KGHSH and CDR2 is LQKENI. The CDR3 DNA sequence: TGTGCCAGCTCACCACCGGAGGGTTGGCCCTACAATGAGCAGTTCTTC. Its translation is CASSPPEGWPYNEQFF.

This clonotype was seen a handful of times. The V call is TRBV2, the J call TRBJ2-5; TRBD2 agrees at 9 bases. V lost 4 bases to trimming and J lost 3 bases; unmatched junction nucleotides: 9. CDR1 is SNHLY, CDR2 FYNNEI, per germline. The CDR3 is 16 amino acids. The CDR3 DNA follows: TGTGCCAGCAGTGTCGGTAGCGGGGGACATAAAGAGACCCAGTACTTC. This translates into CASSVGSGGHKETQYF.

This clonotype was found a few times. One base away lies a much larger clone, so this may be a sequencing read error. The CDR3 DNA reads TGTGCCAGCAGTTCCTTAGGTAGTTTGGGCGCGCGAACTGAAGCTTTCTTT. The encoded protein is CASSSLGSLGARTEAFF. V and J are TRBV12-3 or TRBV12-4 and TRBJ1-1; D is undetermined. Trimming removed 4 bases from V and 5 bases from J, with 23 bases in between. This CDR3 is 17 amino acids long.

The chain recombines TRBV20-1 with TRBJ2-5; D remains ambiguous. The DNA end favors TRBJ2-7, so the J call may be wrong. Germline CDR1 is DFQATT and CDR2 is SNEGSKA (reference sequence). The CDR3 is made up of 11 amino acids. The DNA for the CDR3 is TGCAGTGCTAGTAAGAACAACGAGCAGTACTTC. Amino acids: CSASKNNEQYF.

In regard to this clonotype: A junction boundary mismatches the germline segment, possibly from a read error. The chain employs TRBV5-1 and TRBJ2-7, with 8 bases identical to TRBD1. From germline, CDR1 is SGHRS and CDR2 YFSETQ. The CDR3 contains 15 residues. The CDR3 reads CAGSLPGQDAYEQYF. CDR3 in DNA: TGCGCCGGCAGCTTGCCGGGACAGGATGCCTACGAGCAGTACTTC.

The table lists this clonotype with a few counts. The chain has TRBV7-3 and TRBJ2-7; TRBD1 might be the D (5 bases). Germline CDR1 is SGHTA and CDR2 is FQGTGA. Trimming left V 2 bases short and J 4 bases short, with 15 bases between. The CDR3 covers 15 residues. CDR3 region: CASSLFPGPLYEQYF. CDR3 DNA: TGTGCCAGCAGCTTATTTCCAGGGCCACTTTACGAGCAGTACTTC.

The DNA for the CDR3 is TGTGCCAGCACCTTGGGGGCACCTTCCTACGAGCAGTACTTC. It is translated as CASTLGAPSYEQYF. The chain uses TRBV28 and TRBJ2-7, with D maybe TRBD1 (6 bases). Germline CDR1 MDHEN, CDR2 SYDVKM. This CDR3 has 14 amino acids. With 7 bases removed from V and 1 base from J, the gap between germline ends came to 14 bases.

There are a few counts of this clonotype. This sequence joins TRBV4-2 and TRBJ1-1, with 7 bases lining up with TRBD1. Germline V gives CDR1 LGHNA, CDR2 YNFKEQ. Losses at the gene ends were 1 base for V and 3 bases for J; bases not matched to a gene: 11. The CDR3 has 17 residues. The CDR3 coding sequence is TGTGCCAGCAGCCAAGCCTTGAGGGGGCGCAGGGACACTGAAGCTTTCTTT. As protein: CASSQALRGRRDTEAFF.

CDR3 DNA: TGTGCCAGCAGCCGAGGGACAGATTCCTACGAGCAGTACTTC. Translating it yields CASSRGTDSYEQYF. V gene TRBV5-5 combines with J gene TRBJ2-7; 7 nucleotides agree with TRBD1. In germline, CDR1 is SGHKS, CDR2 YYEKEE (reference sequence). Germline trimming cut 4 bases from V and 1 base from J; bases unmatched to any gene: 5. CDR3 length equals 14 residues.

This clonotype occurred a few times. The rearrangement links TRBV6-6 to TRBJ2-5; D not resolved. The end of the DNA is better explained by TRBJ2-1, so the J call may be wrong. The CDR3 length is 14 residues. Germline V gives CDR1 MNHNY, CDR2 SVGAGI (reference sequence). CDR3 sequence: CASTTPGTVYEQFF. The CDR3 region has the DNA TGTGCCAGCACCACCCCGGGTACCGTCTATGAGCAGTTCTTC.

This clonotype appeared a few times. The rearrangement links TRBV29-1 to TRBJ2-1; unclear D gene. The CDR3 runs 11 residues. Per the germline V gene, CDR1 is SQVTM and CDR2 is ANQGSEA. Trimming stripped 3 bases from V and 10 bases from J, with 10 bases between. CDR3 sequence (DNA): TGCAGCGTTGAGGTCGTCGTGGAGCAGTTCTTC. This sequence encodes CSVEVVVEQFF.

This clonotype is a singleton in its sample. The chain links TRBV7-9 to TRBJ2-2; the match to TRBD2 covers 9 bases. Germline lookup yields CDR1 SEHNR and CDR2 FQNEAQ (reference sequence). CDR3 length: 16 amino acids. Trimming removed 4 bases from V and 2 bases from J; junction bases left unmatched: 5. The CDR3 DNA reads TGTGCCAGCAGCTGGGCCGGGACTAGCAACACCGGGGAGCTGTTTTTT. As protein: CASSWAGTSNTGELFF. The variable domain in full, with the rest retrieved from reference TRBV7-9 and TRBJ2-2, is DTGVSQNPRHKITKRGQNVTFRCDPISEHNRLYWYRQTLGQGPEFLTYFQNEAQLEKSRLLSDRFSAERPKGSFSTLEIQRTEQGDSAMYLCASSWAGTSNTGELFFGEGSRLTVL.

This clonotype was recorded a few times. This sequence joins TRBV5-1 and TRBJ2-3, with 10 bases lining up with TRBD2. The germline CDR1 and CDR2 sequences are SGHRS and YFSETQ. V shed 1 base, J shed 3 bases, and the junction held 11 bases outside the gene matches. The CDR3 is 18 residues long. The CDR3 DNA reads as TGCGCCAGCAGCTTGCCCCACGCTAGCGGGGGTGTGACAGATACGCAGTATTTT. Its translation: CASSLPHASGGVTDTQYF.

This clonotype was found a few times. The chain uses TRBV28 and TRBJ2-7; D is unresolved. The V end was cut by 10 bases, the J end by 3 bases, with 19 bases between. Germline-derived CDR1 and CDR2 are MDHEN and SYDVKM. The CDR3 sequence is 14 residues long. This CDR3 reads CATLSRILIYEQYF. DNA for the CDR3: TGTGCCACCCTGAGTCGGATTTTAATCTACGAGCAGTACTTC.

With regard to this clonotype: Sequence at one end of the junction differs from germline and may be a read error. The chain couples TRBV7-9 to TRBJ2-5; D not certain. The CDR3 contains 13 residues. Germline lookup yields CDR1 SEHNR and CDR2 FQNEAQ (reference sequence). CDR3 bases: TGTGCCGGCAGCTTAGTGGCAGGAGAGACCCAGTACTTC. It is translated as CAGSLVAGETQYF.